Following are 27 T cell receptor beta chains from one sample sequenced in a study of long-term antiretroviral therapy in people with HIV. An immunoSEQ assay, version v3.0, was performed at survey level. Only in-frame clones appear in the TCRdb table, and some are missing; sequencing was by immunoSEQ multiplex PCR. The repertoire holds under 25,000 clones, with approximately 91% as singletons. The material was unsorted PBMCs, obtained 0.6 years after starting antiretroviral therapy. All receptors come from a man in his sixties with HIV.

The V and J genes are TRBV7-6 and TRBJ2-2; TRBD1 might be the D (6 bases). The germline gives CDR1 SGHVS, CDR2 FNYEAQ. The ends were cut back, 6 bases at V and 5 bases at J, with 25 bases in the middle. The CDR3 consists of 18 residues. The chain's CDR3 is CASRRGPTGFTRTGELFF. The CDR3 bases are TGTGCCAGCAGGAGAGGACCAACAGGGTTCACGAGGACCGGGGAGCTGTTTTTT. The entire variable domain, with the rest obtained from reference TRBV7-6 and TRBJ2-2, is as follows: GAGVSQSPRYKVTKRGQDVALRCDPISGHVSLYWYRQALGQGPEFLTYFNYEAQQDKSGLPNDRFSAERPEGSISTLTIQRTEQRDSAMYRCASRRGPTGFTRTGELFFGEGSRLTVL.

CDR3 nucleotide sequence: TGTGCCACCCGAAGGACGGGGCTGACAGATACGCAGTATTTT. This gives the protein CATRRTGLTDTQYF. V is TRBV7-2 and J is TRBJ2-3; D may match TRBD1 or TRBD2 (5 bases each). The length of the CDR3 is 14 residues. The V end lost 10 bases, the J end lost 3 bases, and 17 bases lay between the germline ends. Per the germline V gene, CDR1 is SGHTA and CDR2 is FQGNSA.

This rearrangement joins TRBV5-1 to TRBJ2-5; the D gene is possibly TRBD1 (5 bases). V lost 2 bases, J lost 4 bases, and 6 bases lay in between. Germline V gene lookup returns CDR1 SGHRS and CDR2 YFSETQ. The CDR3 covers 12 residues. CDR3 sequence (DNA): TGCGCCAGCAGCTTTGACAGAGAGACCCAGTACTTC. As protein: CASSFDRETQYF. Looking up the rest from reference TRBV5-1 and TRBJ2-5 gives the full variable domain: KAGVTQTPRYLIKTRGQQVTLSCSPISGHRSVSWYQQTPGQGLQFLFEYFSETQRNKGNFPGRFSGRQFSNSRSEMNVSTLELGDSALYLCASSFDRETQYFGPGTRLLVL.

This chain connects TRBV11-1 to TRBJ2-5; D not resolved. CDR1 is SGHAT and CDR2 is FQDESV in the germline V gene (reference sequence). The ends were cut back, 2 bases at V and 1 base at J, with 11 bases in the middle. This CDR3 comprises 15 residues. The DNA of the CDR3 is TGTGCCAGCAGCTTATCGGACGCCCCCCAAGAGACCCAGTACTTC. It encodes CASSLSDAPQETQYF. Drawing the rest from reference TRBV11-1 and TRBJ2-5, the complete variable domain is EAEVAQSPRYKITEKSQAVAFWCDPISGHATLYWYRQILGQGPELLVQFQDESVVDDSQLPKDRFSAERLKGVDSTLKIQPAELGDSAMYLCASSLSDAPQETQYFGPGTRLLVL.

This chain joins TRBV5-1 and TRBJ2-5; the match to TRBD1 covers 9 bases. Germline-derived CDR1 and CDR2 are SGHRS and YFSETQ. CDR3 length: 14 amino acids. Trimming at V came to 4 bases and at J to 2 bases, leaving 3 bases not matched to a gene. CDR3 amino acids: CASSEDRGQETQYF. In DNA, the CDR3 is TGCGCCAGCAGCGAAGACAGGGGGCAAGAGACCCAGTACTTC.

V gene TRBV11-2 combines with J gene TRBJ1-1; a weak D match, TRBD1 (5 bases). The germline CDR1 and CDR2 sequences are SGHAT and FQNNGV. The V end lost 3 bases, the J end lost 1 base, and 6 bases lay between the germline ends. This CDR3 spans 13 amino acids. The CDR3 loop is CASSFGQNTEAFF. The DNA of the CDR3 is TGTGCCAGCAGCTTTGGACAGAACACTGAAGCTTTCTTT. The variable domain in full, with the rest retrieved from reference TRBV11-2 and TRBJ1-1, is EAGVAQSPRYKIIEKRQSVAFWCNPISGHATLYWYQQILGQGPKLLIQFQNNGVVDDSQLPKDRFSAERLKGVDSTLKIQPAKLEDSAVYLCASSFGQNTEAFFGQGTRLTVV.

J is TRBJ2-7 and V is TRBV30; D gene uncertain. V lost 2 bases to trimming and J lost 1 base, with 15 bases between them. The germline V gene encodes CDR1 GTSNPN and CDR2 SVGIG (reference sequence). The CDR3 is 15 residues long. The CDR3: CAWSPQNLRSYEQYF. CDR3 in DNA: TGTGCCTGGAGTCCTCAGAACCTGCGGTCCTACGAGCAGTACTTC.

V is TRBV27 and J is TRBJ2-7; D tentatively fits TRBD1 or TRBD2 (5 bases each). There are 14 residues in the CDR3. Trimming cost V 6 bases and J 0 bases, with 12 bases left between them. Germline CDR1 is MNHEY and CDR2 is SMNVEV (reference sequence). CDR3 sequence reads: CASRGTGSSYEQYF. The CDR3 bases are TGTGCCAGCAGGGGGACGGGTAGCTCCTACGAGCAGTACTTC.

The chain uses TRBV27 and TRBJ1-5; D remains ambiguous. The germline V gene has CDR1 MNHEY and CDR2 SMNVEV (reference sequence). This CDR3 contains 12 residues. The V and J ends lost 3 bases and 2 bases respectively, with 2 bases between them. As DNA, the CDR3 is TGTGCCAGCAGTTTTCGCAATCAGCCCCAGCATTTT. Translation: CASSFRNQPQHF.

The rearrangement uses TRBV2 and TRBJ2-1; 10 bases are a match to TRBD2. The CDR3 is 13 amino acids. Trimming at V came to 6 bases and at J to 5 bases, leaving 1 base not matched to a gene. The germline CDR1 and CDR2 sequences are SNHLY and FYNNEI. This chain's CDR3 is CASRLAGDNEQFF. CDR3 nucleotide sequence: TGTGCCAGCAGGCTAGCGGGGGACAATGAGCAGTTCTTC.

The chain is built from TRBV29-1 and TRBJ1-2, with 8 bases fitting TRBD1. The CDR3 is 13 residues long. Looked up from germline, CDR1 is SQVTM and CDR2 is ANQGSEA. V lost 5 bases and J lost 8; bases outside the gene matches: 10. The CDR3 bases are TGCAGCGTTTCGGACAGGGCCCTCCTAGGCTACACCTTC. It specifies CSVSDRALLGYTF.

With respect to this clone: One end of the junction does not line up with germline, which may come from a read error. CDR3 amino acids: CASSLVGGPTGTQYF. The CDR3 DNA reads TGTGCCAGCAGCTTGGTCGGGGGGCCTACAGGTACGCAGTATTTT. This sequence joins TRBV7-6 and TRBJ2-3; tentative D call: TRBD2 (7 bases). Germline assignment: CDR1 SGHVS and CDR2 FNYEAQ. This CDR3 is built from 15 residues.

The rearrangement joins TRBV27 to TRBJ2-7; 7 bases match TRBD1. The length of the CDR3 is 14 residues. CDR1 is MNHEY, CDR2 SMNVEV, per germline (reference sequence). The V and J ends lost 1 base and 3 bases, in that order; junction bases with no gene match: 3. The CDR3 nucleotides read TGTGCCAGCAGTTTATACAGGGGTGGCTACGAGCAGTACTTC. This sequence encodes CASSLYRGGYEQYF.

The DNA for the CDR3 is TGTGCCAGTACCTACGGACTAGCGGGAGGGGGCTCCTACAATGAGCAGTTCTTC. Encoded protein: CASTYGLAGGGSYNEQFF. The chain carries TRBV19 and TRBJ2-1, with TRBD2 matching 15 bases. The V gene end was trimmed by 7 bases and the J gene end by 0 bases; junction bases not matched to a gene: 7. CDR3 length: 18 residues. Looked up from germline, CDR1 is LNHDA and CDR2 is SQIVND (reference sequence).

The sample holds a few counts of this clone. The rearrangement links TRBV28 to TRBJ2-4; TRBD2 matches 7 bases. V trimming: 2 bases; J trimming: 5 bases; junction bases outside the gene matches: 6. The V gene's germline CDR1 is MDHEN and CDR2 SYDVKM. This CDR3 is built from 15 residues. The CDR3 coding sequence is TGTGCCAGCAGTTTAGGGAGGGACCCAGAAAACATTCAGTACTTC. It encodes CASSLGRDPENIQYF.

V gene TRBV4-1 combines with J gene TRBJ2-2; D gene unclear. The germline V gene has CDR1 MGHRA and CDR2 YSYEKL. Deletions cut 2 bases from V and 4 bases from J, with 8 bases between. There are 14 residues in the CDR3. CDR3 sequence (DNA): TGCGCCAGCAGCCAATATATCGGCACCGGGGAGCTGTTTTTT. Translation: CASSQYIGTGELFF.

This sequence joins TRBV11-2 and TRBJ2-7; 9 nucleotides agree with TRBD1. This CDR3 comprises 16 residues. CDR1 and CDR2 from the germline V gene are SGHAT and FQNNGV. Trimming at V came to 8 bases and at J to 3 bases, leaving 14 bases not matched to a gene. CDR3 in amino acids: CASSRAGTGPNYEQYF. The CDR3 DNA sequence: TGTGCCAGCTCTAGGGCCGGGACAGGGCCAAACTACGAGCAGTACTTC.

V gene TRBV28 combines with J gene TRBJ1-2; TRBD1 aligns across 9 bases. There are 13 residues in the CDR3. The ends lost 5 bases at V and 6 bases at J; junction bases unmatched: 4. Looked up from germline, CDR1 is MDHEN and CDR2 is SYDVKM. The CDR3: CASSGQGPHGYTF. The CDR3 nucleotides read TGTGCCAGCAGTGGACAGGGGCCGCATGGCTACACCTTC.

The chain recombines TRBV7-9 with TRBJ2-1; 9 bases are shared with TRBD1. Germline V gene lookup returns CDR1 SEHNR and CDR2 FQNEAQ (reference sequence). This CDR3 spans 16 amino acids. Unmatched junction bases numbered 13, after V lost 5 bases and J lost 8 bases. CDR3 DNA sequence: TGTGCCAGCAGCCCACGAGGACAGGGGTCGGGGTATGAGCAGTTCTTC. Amino acid sequence: CASSPRGQGSGYEQFF.

A single count supports this clone. The chain carries TRBV7-3 and TRBJ1-1; D not resolved. V dropped 5 bases and J dropped 4 bases, with 11 bases sitting between them. Germline assignment: CDR1 SGHTA and CDR2 FQGTGA. The CDR3 is 13 residues long. The CDR3 here is CASSERRGTEAFF. CDR3 DNA sequence: TGTGCCAGCAGCGAAAGGCGGGGCACTGAAGCTTTCTTT.

This clone came up a few times. V usage is TRBV28 and J usage is TRBJ2-1; 7 bases line up with TRBD2. This CDR3 region has 13 residues. V was pared by 8 bases and J by 1 base, with 2 bases of the junction left unmatched. Germline V gene sequence: CDR1 MDHEN, CDR2 SYDVKM. The CDR3 DNA reads TGTGCCAGCTCGGGAGGATCCTACAATGAGCAGTTCTTC. Protein: CASSGGSYNEQFF.

This rearrangement joins TRBV5-5 to TRBJ1-1; tentative D call: TRBD1 (6 bases). Germline CDR1 and CDR2: SGHKS and YYEKEE (reference sequence). The CDR3 covers 13 residues. Trimming pared 3 bases from V and 2 bases from J, leaving 8 bases between. The CDR3 here is CASSWGGNTEAFF. As DNA, the CDR3 is TGTGCCAGCAGCTGGGGGGGCAACACTGAAGCTTTCTTT.

The chain has TRBV7-3 and TRBJ1-1; D may be TRBD1 (6 bases). Germline lookup yields CDR1 SGHTA and CDR2 FQGTGA. V shed 2 bases and J shed 5 bases, with 12 bases lying between them. The CDR3 sequence is 14 residues long. CDR3 sequence: CASSLGTGKTEAFF. The DNA for the CDR3 is TGTGCCAGCAGCTTAGGAACAGGGAAGACTGAAGCTTTCTTT. Looking up the rest from reference TRBV7-3 and TRBJ1-1 gives the full variable domain: GAGVSQTPSNKVTEKGKYVELRCDPISGHTALYWYRQSLGQGPEFLIYFQGTGAADDSGLPNDRFFAVRPEGSVSTLKIQRTERGDSAVYLCASSLGTGKTEAFFGQGTRLTVV.

V and J are TRBV7-7 and TRBJ2-1, with a possible D match to TRBD2 (5 bases). Trimming shortened V by 2 bases and J by 6 bases, and 8 bases separated the two germline ends. Germline values: CDR1 SSHAT, CDR2 FNYEAQ (reference sequence). The CDR3 totals 13 residues. In nucleotides, the CDR3 is TGTGCCAGCAGCTTAAGCCTAGCCAATGAGCAGTTCTTC. It specifies CASSLSLANEQFF.

The sample holds one count of this clone. The genes are TRBV5-6 and TRBJ2-7, with a possible D match to TRBD1 (5 bases). The CDR3 is 15 residues long. The germline CDR1 and CDR2 sequences are SGHDT and YYEEEE. V lost 4 bases and J lost 2, with 16 bases in between. CDR3 amino acids: CASSPTALGPYEQYF. CDR3 DNA sequence: TGTGCCAGCAGCCCGACAGCTTTGGGCCCCTACGAGCAGTACTTC. The whole variable domain, filled in from reference TRBV5-6 and TRBJ2-7, reads DAGVTQSPTHLIKTRGQQVTLRCSPKSGHDTVSWYQQALGQGPQFIFQYYEEEERQRGNFPDRFSGHQFPNYSSELNVNALLLGDSALYLCASSPTALGPYEQYFGPGTRLTVT.

The rearrangement uses TRBV7-2 and TRBJ2-7, with 8 bases fitting TRBD1. Germline assignment: CDR1 SGHTA and CDR2 FQGNSA. This CDR3 spans 13 amino acids. Unmatched junction bases numbered 7, after V lost 5 bases and J lost 7 bases. The CDR3: CASSPRTGFEQYF. CDR3 in DNA: TGTGCCAGCAGCCCCCGGACAGGGTTTGAGCAGTACTTC.

This clone was detected only once. The rearrangement joins TRBV11-3 to TRBJ1-5; 8 bases map to TRBD1. The CDR3 covers 19 residues. The germline V gene encodes CDR1 SGHNT and CDR2 YENEEA. Germline trimming cut 4 bases from V and 0 bases from J; bases unmatched to any gene: 14. The CDR3 DNA reads as TGTGCCAGCAGCTCCAAGCCGGGACAGGTATTTATTAGCAATCAGCCCCAGCATTTT. The encoded protein is CASSSKPGQVFISNQPQHF.